This entry lists 21 T cell receptor beta chains sequenced from one sample in a study of T cells in Graves' hyperthyroidism and ophthalmopathy (dated by TCRdb to between 2018 and 2021). The library came from multiplex PCR. The sequencer was an Illumina HiSeq 2000. Amplification of TCR beta CDR3 regions was carried out from RNA transcripts. For the first round of RT-PCR on the TCR CDR3, the HTBI primer set was used together with the Qiagen OneStep RT-PCR kit. Starting from the raw public reads, TCRdb applied fastp trimming at Q25, assembled clones with MiXCR and retained in-frame beta chains. Merged by CDR3 protein, the rows form single entries marked with the most common genes and DNA. A total of about 610,000 distinct CDR3 sequences appear in this sample, about 15% of them only once. Of the sample, approximately 4.3% falls within the top ten clones. Sequencing input: blood. All receptors derive from a woman aged 40 to 55 with Graves' ophthalmopathy.

This clonotype was recorded at least ten times. The CDR3 reads CASGGVGGEQYF. The CDR3 coding sequence is TGTGCCAGCGGAGGAGTAGGGGGCGAGCAGTACTTC. The chain has TRBV12-3 or TRBV12-4 and TRBJ2-7, with D perhaps matching TRBD1 (6 bases). The CDR3 length is 12 residues. Trimming removed 8 bases from V and 6 bases from J, with 14 bases in between.

This clonotype has ten or more counts. This chain links TRBV6-5 with TRBJ2-2; D could derive from TRBD1 or TRBD2 (5 bases each). Germline assignment: CDR1 MNHEY and CDR2 SVGAGI. V was trimmed by 4 bases and J by 5 bases, leaving 17 bases between them. CDR3 size: 16 residues. CDR3 coding DNA: TGTGCCAGCAGTTCCGGGACCGAGGGGTATACCGGGGAGCTGTTTTTT. It specifies CASSSGTEGYTGELFF.

This clonotype was detected many times. The rearrangement joins TRBV28 to TRBJ2-7, with no clear D. The CDR3 is 13 amino acids. Germline V gene lookup returns CDR1 MDHEN and CDR2 SYDVKM. Trimming took 3 bases from V and 0 from J, leaving 6 bases between them. The CDR3 DNA follows: TGTGCCAGCAGTTTGCCCAGCTCCTACGAGCAGTACTTC. It is translated as CASSLPSSYEQYF.

This chain uses TRBV6-2 or TRBV6-3 with TRBJ2-7; 12 nucleotides align to TRBD2. With 5 bases clipped from V and 2 bases from J, the junction kept 4 bases outside the gene matches. The CDR3 has 15 residues. Germline-derived CDR1 and CDR2 are MNHEY and SVGEGT. The CDR3, as DNA: TGTGCCAGCAGTCCGGCTAGCGGGAGGGCCTACGAGCAGTACTTC. This translates into CASSPASGRAYEQYF.

This rearrangement joins TRBV4-1 to TRBJ1-1; D is undetermined. From germline, CDR1 is MGHRA and CDR2 YSYEKL. The CDR3 runs 13 residues. Trimming left V 0 bases short and J 4 bases short, with 6 bases between. The DNA for the CDR3 is TGCGCCAGCAGCCAAGATGGTGTCACTGAAGCTTTCTTT. Its translation: CASSQDGVTEAFF.

This clonotype was counted ten times or more. V usage is TRBV7-9 and J usage is TRBJ1-2; unclear D gene. This CDR3 contains 14 residues. Trimming shortened V by 1 base and J by 7 bases, and 13 bases separated the two germline ends. Germline V gene sequence: CDR1 SEHNR, CDR2 FQNEAQ (reference sequence). The CDR3 coding sequence is TGTGCCAGCAGCTTAGAGTTGGGTGTTCCTGGCTACACCTTC. Protein: CASSLELGVPGYTF.

This clonotype was found many times. V gene TRBV19 combines with J gene TRBJ2-2, with TRBD2 matching over 13 bases. Trimming cost V 4 bases and J 0 bases; bases outside gene matches: 8. Looked up from germline, CDR1 is LNHDA and CDR2 is SQIVND (reference sequence). CDR3 length equals 19 residues. CDR3: CASSTGLAGDFANTGELFF. For the CDR3, the DNA is TGTGCCAGTAGTACAGGACTAGCGGGAGATTTCGCGAACACCGGGGAGCTGTTTTTT.

This clonotype has a count of ten or more. The genes are TRBV7-2 and TRBJ2-4; possible D gene TRBD1, 5 bases. CDR3 size: 15 residues. The germline V and J ends were trimmed by 4 bases and 10 bases, with 20 bases remaining between them. Germline CDR1 is SGHTA and CDR2 is FQGNSA. Here the CDR3 DNA reads TGTGCCAGCAGCTCTATTATGACTCAGGGAACTATTCAGTACTTC. The encoded protein is CASSSIMTQGTIQYF.

Only a few counts were recorded for this clonotype. The V gene is TRBV7-2, the J gene TRBJ2-7; D not certain. Germline CDR1 SGHTA, CDR2 FQGNSA. The CDR3 length is 14 residues. Deletions cut 4 bases from V and 2 bases from J, with 12 bases between. CDR3 in amino acids: CASSSNIGPYEQYF. CDR3 nucleotides: TGTGCCAGCAGCTCCAACATCGGACCCTACGAGCAGTACTTC. Drawing the rest from reference TRBV7-2 and TRBJ2-7, the complete variable domain is GAGVSQSPSNKVTEKGKDVELRCDPISGHTALYWYRQSLGQGLEFLIYFQGNSAPDKSGLPSDRFSAERTGGSVSTLTIQRTQQEDSAVYLCASSSNIGPYEQYFGPGTRLTVT.

This clonotype came up many times. This chain links TRBV24-1 with TRBJ2-4, with a possible D match to TRBD1 (6 bases). V was cut by 4 bases and J by 7 bases, with 16 bases left in between. Germline loops: CDR1 KGHDR, CDR2 SFDVKD. CDR3 length: 15 amino acids. In DNA form, the CDR3 reads TGTGCCACCAGTGACTCGACAGGCGATAAGAACATTCAGTACTTC. Translation: CATSDSTGDKNIQYF.

This clonotype was seen ten or more times. This chain joins TRBV10-2 and TRBJ2-7; 12 bases fit TRBD2. The CDR3 length is 15 residues. V was clipped by 7 bases and J by 5 bases; unmatched bases: 9. Germline V gives CDR1 WSHSY, CDR2 SAAADI. The CDR3 is CASMGTSGYLHEQYF. The CDR3 nucleotides are TGCGCCAGCATGGGGACTAGCGGGTATCTCCACGAGCAGTACTTC.

V and J are TRBV30 and TRBJ2-5; tentatively, D is TRBD1 (6 bases). The CDR3 runs to 13 residues. Germline V gene lookup returns CDR1 GTSNPN and CDR2 SVGIG (reference sequence). Trimming removed 5 bases from V and 3 bases from J, with 13 bases in between. CDR3: CAWETGRKETQYF. For the CDR3, the DNA is TGTGCCTGGGAGACAGGAAGGAAAGAGACCCAGTACTTC.

This clonotype showed up just a few times. This sequence joins TRBV6-1 and TRBJ1-1, with TRBD1 matching 12 bases. Trimming took 7 bases from V and 9 from J; bases not matched to a gene: 12. The CDR3 is 15 residues long. CDR1 MNHNS and CDR2 SASEGT come from the germline V gene. CDR3: CASIPGQGAQIKAFF. CDR3 sequence (DNA): TGTGCCAGCATTCCGGGACAGGGGGCGCAAATAAAAGCTTTCTTT.

This clonotype was seen ten or more times. The CDR3: CSAREQGLNTEAFF. CDR3 coding DNA: TGCAGTGCTAGGGAACAGGGTTTGAACACTGAAGCTTTCTTT. V is TRBV20-1 and J is TRBJ1-1; D is perhaps TRBD1 (6 bases). V shed 3 bases and J shed 0 bases, with 11 bases lying between them. The CDR3 totals 14 residues. CDR1 is DFQATT, CDR2 SNEGSKA, per germline (reference sequence).

The CDR3 protein is CASSPPLGQITAGNTIYF. Here the CDR3 DNA reads TGTGCCAGCAGCCCGCCTCTGGGACAAATTACCGCTGGAAACACCATATATTTT. The chain links TRBV13 to TRBJ1-3; tentatively, D is TRBD1 (6 bases). The CDR3 consists of 18 residues. The germline V and J ends were trimmed by 5 bases and 2 bases, with 22 bases remaining between them. Germline CDR1 is PRHDT and CDR2 is FYEKMQ (reference sequence).

This clonotype was counted at least ten times. V is TRBV27 and J is TRBJ1-1; D might be TRBD1 (5 bases). The CDR3 runs to 14 residues. From germline, CDR1 is MNHEY and CDR2 SMNVEV (reference sequence). The ends were cut back, 4 bases at V and 7 bases at J, with 16 bases in the middle. The CDR3 nucleotides are TGTGCCAGCAGTTCCTGGGCGGGGCGAGGTGAAGCTTTCTTT. Translated, it gives CASSSWAGRGEAFF.

This clonotype was observed at least ten times. The V gene is TRBV29-1, the J gene TRBJ2-5; no clear D gene. Germline lookup yields CDR1 SQVTM and CDR2 ANQGSEA. Trimming shortened V by 4 bases and J by 5 bases, and 11 bases separated the two germline ends. The CDR3 runs to 12 residues. As DNA, the CDR3 is TGCAGCGTTGTTGGCAGGTCGGAGACCCAGTACTTC. It translates to CSVVGRSETQYF.

This clonotype appeared many times. The chain combines TRBV28 with TRBJ1-2; TRBD1 agrees at 8 bases. CDR1 is MDHEN, CDR2 SYDVKM, per germline. The V gene end was trimmed by 3 bases and the J gene end by 8 bases; junction bases not matched to a gene: 8. The CDR3 has 14 residues. The CDR3 DNA reads TGTGCCAGCAGTTTCCAGGGGGCGGTGGACGGCTACACCTTC. It yields the protein CASSFQGAVDGYTF.

Details on this clonotype: One end of the junction does not line up with germline, which may come from a read error. This rearrangement joins TRBV9 to TRBJ2-2; 10 bases map to TRBD2. The germline V gene has CDR1 SGDLS and CDR2 YYNGEE. The CDR3 sequence is 17 residues long. The CDR3 loop is CASSEALAGSNTGELVF. Here the CDR3 DNA reads TGTGCCAGCAGCGAGGCACTAGCGGGGTCGAACACCGGGGAGCTGGTTTTT.

In its sample, this clonotype ranks as medium-sized. This rearrangement joins TRBV28 to TRBJ1-1; 9 bases match TRBD1. CDR1 and CDR2 (germline): MDHEN, SYDVKM. V was pared by 5 bases and J by 11 bases, with 9 bases of the junction left unmatched. This CDR3 is built from 13 residues. The CDR3 region is CASSLDRGGRAFF. DNA for the CDR3: TGTGCCAGCAGTCTGGACAGGGGAGGTCGCGCTTTCTTT.

This clonotype was seen ten or more times. V usage is TRBV6-1 and J usage is TRBJ2-5, with TRBD2 identical over 9 bases. This CDR3 contains 16 residues. Germline lookup yields CDR1 MNHNS and CDR2 SASEGT. After removal of 5 bases from V and 0 bases from J, the junction contained 7 bases not matched to a gene. CDR3: CASSQPGLADQETQYF. DNA for the CDR3: TGTGCCAGCAGTCAGCCGGGACTAGCAGACCAAGAGACCCAGTACTTC.